What follows is one TCR beta chain and its context. Here immunoSEQ multiplex PCR was the method, and the copy in TCRdb shows in-frame clones only, minus some. The sample lists some 100,000 clones, about nine tenths occurring once. The data originate from a study of OX40 agonist ivuxolimab in advanced cancers. The germline CDR1 and CDR2 sequences are SGHRS and YFSETQ. This CDR3 comprises 14 residues. Trimming took 0 bases from V and 5 from J, leaving 9 bases between them. The starting material was CD4+ or CD8+ T cells sorted from blood, obtained in a trial of the OX40 agonist ivuxolimab. The clonotype was recovered from an adult with an advanced solid tumor such as melanoma, head and neck, liver or kidney cancer. The chain joins TRBV5-1 to TRBJ1-5; no clear D gene. The CDR3 bases are TGCGCCAGCAGCTTGGGAGGTCGGGATCAGCCCCAGCATTTT. Its protein is CASSLGGRDQPQHF.